This T cell receptor (beta chain) was identified in a study of radiotherapy plus CTLA-4 blockade in lung cancer. Study-wide background: Objective response was observed in roughly a sixth of patients, and disease control in roughly 33%. Study-wide findings and caveats: Some TCR clones had been derived from tumors. These clones expanded in peripheral blood after radiotherapy plus ipilimumab. Increased serum interferon-beta after radiation also reportedly predicted response strongly.

Those patients who had chemo-refractory metastatic non-small-cell lung cancer were given focal radiation along with CTLA-4 blockade through ipilimumab. Sequencing used immunoSEQ multiplex PCR; TCRdb keeps in-frame clones, though not all of them. This table has roughly 42,000 clones, around 63% appearing once. About this clone itself: No antigen is known for it.

V was clipped by 5 bases and J by 9 bases, with 8 bases between them. CDR3 size: 11 residues. The germline CDR1 and CDR2 sequences are SEHNR and FQNEAQ (reference sequence). The origin of this receptor is a human donor with non-small cell lung cancer who had a partial response to radiotherapy plus ipilimumab. J is TRBJ2-1 and V is TRBV7-9; D ambiguous. The material sequenced was peripheral blood, taken from a patient treated with radiotherapy plus ipilimumab. The CDR3 loop is CASSLLVEQFF. As DNA, the CDR3 is TGTGCCAGCAGCCTCCTAGTTGAGCAGTTCTTC.